The 3 T cell receptor beta chains given below trace back to one sample, sequenced in a study of blood T cell repertoires in COVID-19. Measured with immunoSEQ multiplex PCR; TCRdb has only the in-frame clones, and not every one. The profile shows approximately 200,000 clones, roughly four fifths of them singletons. Sequenced sample: peripheral blood. Receptors originate from a woman of 80 years or more with COVID-19, enrolled during active disease.

This chain joins TRBV6-5 and TRBJ2-4; 9 nucleotides match TRBD1. V gave up 6 bases and J gave up 7 bases; unmatched junction bases: 7. The CDR3 runs to 14 residues. CDR1 is MNHEY, CDR2 SVGAGI, per germline. In nucleotides, the CDR3 is TGTGCCAGCAGCCGCCGGGACAGGGCGAACATTCAGTACTTC. Translation gives CASSRRDRANIQYF.

The chain employs TRBV14 and TRBJ1-2, with TRBD1 identical over 7 bases. This CDR3 comprises 14 residues. Losses at the gene ends were 3 bases for V and 4 bases for J; bases not matched to a gene: 5. Germline loops: CDR1 SGHDN, CDR2 FVKESK. The CDR3 is CASSQIGGGYGYTF. The CDR3, as DNA: TGTGCCAGCAGCCAGATAGGGGGCGGCTATGGCTACACCTTC.

The chain is built from TRBV3-1 (or the pseudogene TRBV3-2) and TRBJ1-6; possibly TRBD1 for D (6 bases). V was cut by 4 bases and J by 1 base, with 11 bases left in between. The CDR3 runs 16 residues. Germline V gene sequence: CDR1 LGHDT, CDR2 YNNKEL (reference sequence). As DNA, the CDR3 is TGTGCCAGCAGCCTTCAAAGGGGGTCCTATAATTCACCCCTCCACTTT. Protein sequence: CASSLQRGSYNSPLHF.